Shown below are 30 T cell receptor beta chains from a single sample sequenced in a study of cytomegalovirus exposure and HLA in healthy donors (dated by TCRdb to the late 2010s). Libraries came from the immunoSEQ multiplex PCR assay. For the multiplex PCR, a mixture combining 60 forward primers for TCR Vbeta segments and 13 reverse primers for TCR Jbeta segments was used. TCRdb mirrors the immuneACCESS table, restricted to in-frame sequences. Some clones are absent from its copies; in checked studies, under half trace to an unresolved V gene, and the reason for the others is unknown. The sample profile shows some 98,000 clones; roughly 70% of them were found once. Of the sample, 2% to 2.5% falls within the top ten clones. Sequencing was carried out using PBMCs. All receptors come from a middle-aged man in good health and CMV-seronegative.

The V call is TRBV4-2, the J call TRBJ1-5; D gene uncertain. Trimming removed 2 bases at V and 4 bases at J, with 12 bases between. This CDR3 comprises 15 residues. Germline values: CDR1 LGHNA, CDR2 YNFKEQ. CDR3 DNA sequence: TGTGCCAGCAGCCAAAGTACCGGGAGTAATCAGCCCCAGCATTTT. Translation: CASSQSTGSNQPQHF.

The rearrangement uses TRBV5-5 and TRBJ2-1; TRBD1 agrees at 7 bases. The junction had 8 bases not matched to a gene; V was cut back by 4 bases and J by 4 bases. This CDR3 has 15 amino acids. Looked up from germline, CDR1 is SGHKS and CDR2 is YYEKEE (reference sequence). CDR3 DNA sequence: TGTGCCAGCAGCGACCGGGACAGACCTTACAATGAGCAGTTCTTC. It yields the protein CASSDRDRPYNEQFF. The full variable domain, in which reference TRBV5-5 and TRBJ2-1 provide the parts outside the CDR3, is DAGVTQSPTHLIKTRGQQVTLRCSPISGHKSVSWYQQVLGQGPQFIFQYYEKEERGRGNFPDRFSARQFPNYSSELNVNALLLGDSALYLCASSDRDRPYNEQFFGPGTRLTVL.

The CDR3 loop reads CASSYSGAGRYEQYF. The CDR3 DNA is TGTGCCAGCAGTTACTCAGGGGCAGGTCGCTACGAGCAGTACTTC. The chain couples TRBV6-5 to TRBJ2-7; perhaps TRBD1 as D (5 bases). CDR3 length: 15 amino acids. Trimming took 0 bases from V and 3 from J, leaving 12 bases between them. Germline values: CDR1 MNHEY, CDR2 SVGAGI.

The chain has TRBV6-9 and TRBJ2-1, with a tentative D call TRBD1 (6 bases). V shed 7 bases and J shed 3 bases, with 16 bases lying between them. Looked up from germline, CDR1 is MNHGY and CDR2 is SVAAGI. This CDR3 contains 15 residues. CDR3 sequence (DNA): TGTGCCAGCAATAACAGGGCCCCGTTCTACAATGAGCAGTTCTTC. It yields the protein CASNNRAPFYNEQFF.

With regard to this clone: In the same sample, other DNA sequences code for this CDR3. The V gene is TRBV6-5, the J gene TRBJ2-7; a weak D match, TRBD1 (7 bases). CDR3 length: 15 residues. V dropped 2 bases and J dropped 5 bases, with 16 bases sitting between them. Per germline, CDR1 MNHEY and CDR2 SVGAGI. The DNA of the CDR3 is TGTGCCAGCAGTTACACACTAGGGGGCGGGGACGAGCAGTACTTC. It codes for CASSYTLGGGDEQYF.

This sequence joins TRBV6-1 and TRBJ1-6; D gene unclear. This CDR3 contains 18 residues. Trimming took 1 base from V and 10 from J, leaving 23 bases between them. CDR1 MNHNS and CDR2 SASEGT come from the germline V gene. DNA for the CDR3: TGTGCCAGCAGTGAAGAACCCGTAAAAGGCAGGCCGGGATCACCCCTCCACTTT. Residues: CASSEEPVKGRPGSPLHF.

CDR3 sequence: CASSLGQGLPLHF. The CDR3 DNA is TGTGCCAGCAGTCTGGGACAGGGCTTACCCCTCCACTTT. The chain uses TRBV6-5 and TRBJ1-6; 9 bases fit TRBD1. Germline values: CDR1 MNHEY, CDR2 SVGAGI. The V gene end was trimmed by 5 bases and the J gene end by 12 bases; junction bases not matched to a gene: 5. The CDR3 is 13 residues long.

A few counts support this clone. The chain joins TRBV5-6 to TRBJ2-3; the D gene is possibly TRBD2 (5 bases). CDR3 length equals 15 residues. The germline V gene has CDR1 SGHDT and CDR2 YYEEEE. The V end was cut by 2 bases, the J end by 6 bases, with 16 bases between. The CDR3 loop is CASSFGQLRGDTQYF. In DNA, the CDR3 is TGTGCCAGCAGCTTCGGGCAGTTGAGAGGGGATACGCAGTATTTT.

Notes on this clone: Distinct nucleotide sequences in the sample also encode this CDR3. V is TRBV5-1 and J is TRBJ1-3; D call uncertain. The germline V gene has CDR1 SGHRS and CDR2 YFSETQ. Deletions cut 3 bases from V and 0 bases from J, with 10 bases between. The CDR3 loop spans 15 amino acids. The CDR3 sequence: CASSSDGSSGNTIYF. In DNA form, the CDR3 reads TGCGCCAGCAGCTCCGACGGGAGCTCTGGAAACACCATATATTTT. Drawing the rest from reference TRBV5-1 and TRBJ1-3, the complete variable domain is KAGVTQTPRYLIKTRGQQVTLSCSPISGHRSVSWYQQTPGQGLQFLFEYFSETQRNKGNFPGRFSGRQFSNSRSEMNVSTLELGDSALYLCASSSDGSSGNTIYFGEGSWLTVV.

The genes are TRBV5-6 and TRBJ2-5; 7 nucleotides align to TRBD1. The J call is uncertain, as TRBJ2-7 better fits the DNA end. Germline loops: CDR1 SGHDT, CDR2 YYEEEE. The CDR3 is made up of 15 amino acids. The chain's CDR3 is CASSFLGQSSYEQYF. The CDR3 region has the DNA TGTGCCAGCAGCTTCCTGGGACAGAGCTCCTACGAGCAGTACTTC.

The chain joins TRBV10-3 to TRBJ2-5; TRBD2 might be the D (6 bases). The germline V gene has CDR1 ENHRY and CDR2 SYGVKD. The ends were cut back, 4 bases at V and 2 bases at J, with 11 bases in the middle. CDR3 length: 14 residues. CDR3 nucleotides: TGTGCCATCAGTGTTGCGGGGAGTCAAGAGACCCAGTACTTC. As protein: CAISVAGSQETQYF.

V gene TRBV7-2 combines with J gene TRBJ1-5, with D unclear. Germline CDR1 reads SGHTA; CDR2 reads FQGNSA. CDR3 length: 14 residues. Trimming removed 1 base from V and 4 bases from J, with 8 bases in between. The CDR3 coding sequence is TGTGCCAGCAGCTTAGGGCGGAAGAATCAGCCCCAGCATTTT. This translates into CASSLGRKNQPQHF.

This clone was seen more than once but under ten times. J is TRBJ1-5 and V is TRBV6-6; no definite D call. V dropped 6 bases and J dropped 1 base, with 7 bases sitting between them. The CDR3 runs to 13 residues. The V gene's germline CDR1 is MNHNY and CDR2 SVGAGI (reference sequence). Here the CDR3 DNA reads TGTGCCAGCAGCGGGTGGAGCAATCAGCCCCAGCATTTT. This encodes CASSGWSNQPQHF.

The genes are TRBV28 and TRBJ2-7; TRBD1 is a possible D gene (5 bases). Germline CDR1 MDHEN, CDR2 SYDVKM. The CDR3 extends over 13 amino acids. V dropped 1 base and J dropped 4 bases, with 8 bases sitting between them. CDR3 in amino acids: CASSLFPGYEQYF. In nucleotides, the CDR3 is TGTGCCAGCAGTTTATTTCCAGGGTACGAGCAGTACTTC.

This clone was counted once. The genes are TRBV18 and TRBJ1-1, with a weak D call TRBD1 (5 bases). Germline CDR1 is KGHSH and CDR2 is LQKENI. This CDR3 contains 13 residues. V was trimmed by 9 bases and J by 0 bases, leaving 11 bases between them. The CDR3 reads CASNTGLNTEAFF. The DNA for the CDR3 is TGTGCCAGTAACACAGGACTGAACACTGAAGCTTTCTTT.

The rearrangement joins TRBV5-1 to TRBJ2-3; 9 nucleotides match TRBD2. Unmatched junction bases numbered 9, after V lost 1 base and J lost 3 bases. This CDR3 spans 17 amino acids. Germline V gene lookup returns CDR1 SGHRS and CDR2 YFSETQ. The chain's CDR3 is CASSLSVAGARTDTQYF. CDR3 DNA sequence: TGCGCCAGCAGCTTGTCGGTAGCGGGGGCCCGGACAGATACGCAGTATTTT.

The chain employs TRBV5-4 and TRBJ1-1, with a tentative D call TRBD1 (5 bases). Deletions cut 5 bases from V and 4 bases from J, with 12 bases between. Germline V gives CDR1 SGHNT, CDR2 YYREEE (reference sequence). The CDR3 is made up of 13 amino acids. The CDR3 spells CASRSQGITEAFF. DNA for the CDR3: TGTGCCAGCAGATCTCAGGGAATCACTGAAGCTTTCTTT.

CDR3 nucleotide sequence: TGCGCCAGCAGCCAAGATCTCGGACAGTCCTACGAGCAGTACTTC. Its translation: CASSQDLGQSYEQYF. The rearrangement links TRBV4-3 to TRBJ2-7; maybe TRBD1 (6 bases). V dropped 0 bases and J dropped 1 base, with 10 bases sitting between them. CDR3 size: 15 residues. Germline V gives CDR1 LGHNA, CDR2 YSLEER.

This rearrangement joins TRBV6-4 to TRBJ2-2; TRBD2 agrees at 9 bases. J was trimmed by 4 bases and V by 6 bases; bases with no gene match: 6. CDR1 is MRHNA, CDR2 SNTAGT, per germline. The CDR3 has 15 amino acids. CDR3 sequence: CASSTELAGTGELFF. DNA of the CDR3: TGTGCCAGCAGCACCGAACTAGCGGGCACCGGGGAGCTGTTTTTT.

The rearrangement links TRBV5-5 to TRBJ2-5, with 8 nucleotides matching TRBD2. This CDR3 comprises 15 residues. With V trimmed by 6 bases and J by 3 bases, 10 bases remained unmatched. CDR1 is SGHKS, CDR2 YYEKEE, per germline (reference sequence). The DNA for the CDR3 is TGTGCCAGCAACACGGGAGGGGGGGCCGAAGAGACCCAGTACTTC. This sequence encodes CASNTGGGAEETQYF.

This clone was seen just once. CDR3: CASSSVLYEQYF. CDR3 nucleotides: TGTGCCAGCAGTTCGGTCCTTTACGAGCAGTACTTC. The gene calls are TRBV28 and TRBJ2-5; D ambiguous. The end of the DNA fits TRBJ2-7 better, so the J call may be wrong. Germline values: CDR1 MDHEN, CDR2 SYDVKM. CDR3 size: 12 residues.

V and J are TRBV6-1 and TRBJ1-5; 7 bases are shared with TRBD1. V shed 1 base, J shed 0 bases, and the junction held 6 bases outside the gene matches. The CDR3 is made up of 17 amino acids. Germline V gene sequence: CDR1 MNHNS, CDR2 SASEGT. The CDR3 spells CASSEVGRGNSNQPQHF. Written as DNA, the CDR3 is TGTGCCAGCAGTGAAGTTGGCAGGGGGAATAGCAATCAGCCCCAGCATTTT.

This rearrangement joins TRBV20-1 to TRBJ2-7; TRBD2 matches at 8 bases. The V gene's germline CDR1 is DFQATT and CDR2 SNEGSKA (reference sequence). The CDR3 spans 11 residues. V shed 6 bases, J shed 4 bases, and the junction held 2 bases outside the gene matches. DNA for the CDR3: TGCAGTGCGGTAGCGGGATACGAGCAGTACTTC. Its translation is CSAVAGYEQYF.

CDR3 DNA sequence: TGTGCCATCAGGGGGGACAGGGGGACAGATACGCAGTATTTT. Amino acids: CAIRGDRGTDTQYF. The V gene is TRBV10-3, the J gene TRBJ2-3, with 11 bases aligning to TRBD1. CDR1 is ENHRY and CDR2 is SYGVKD in the germline V gene. The V segment lost 6 bases and the J segment 3 bases; nucleotides outside the gene matches: 2. The CDR3 loop spans 14 amino acids.

V and J are TRBV5-8 and TRBJ2-1; TRBD2 agrees at 11 bases. V was clipped by 2 bases and J by 4 bases; unmatched bases: 2. The germline gives CDR1 SGHTS, CDR2 YDEGEE. The CDR3 covers 15 residues. CDR3 amino acids: CASSFPSGGYNEQFF. The CDR3 DNA sequence: TGTGCCAGCAGCTTTCCTAGCGGGGGGTACAATGAGCAGTTCTTC.

This chain links TRBV27 with TRBJ2-1; perhaps TRBD1 as D (5 bases). The V gene's germline CDR1 is MNHEY and CDR2 SMNVEV (reference sequence). V dropped 2 bases and J dropped 7 bases, with 15 bases sitting between them. This CDR3 is built from 15 residues. As DNA, the CDR3 is TGTGCCAGCAGTTTAATTCAGGGTATGGGGAATGAGCAGTTCTTC. Its translation is CASSLIQGMGNEQFF.

V is TRBV5-1 and J is TRBJ1-6; D possibly corresponds to TRBD1 (5 bases). The germline CDR1 and CDR2 sequences are SGHRS and YFSETQ. V lost 5 bases and J 7 bases, leaving 19 bases between the germline ends. This CDR3 comprises 16 residues. As DNA, the CDR3 is TGCGCCAGCAGTCCGGGTGGGACTGAGAAAAATTCACCCCTCCACTTT. Translation: CASSPGGTEKNSPLHF. Using reference TRBV5-1 and TRBJ1-6 for the parts outside the CDR3, the full variable domain is KAGVTQTPRYLIKTRGQQVTLSCSPISGHRSVSWYQQTPGQGLQFLFEYFSETQRNKGNFPGRFSGRQFSNSRSEMNVSTLELGDSALYLCASSPGGTEKNSPLHFGNGTRLTVT.

This clone was seen only a few times. This chain uses TRBV6-5 with TRBJ2-7; 8 nucleotides match TRBD1. Germline values: CDR1 MNHEY, CDR2 SVGAGI. Germline trimming cut 6 bases from V and 5 bases from J; bases unmatched to any gene: 12. CDR3 length: 15 residues. The DNA of the CDR3 is TGTGCCAGCAGGCGCGGACAGGGTAAATTTAACGAGCAGTACTTC. Encoded protein: CASRRGQGKFNEQYF.

The V gene is TRBV7-9, the J gene TRBJ1-5; possibly TRBD1 for D (5 bases). V was trimmed by 2 bases and J by 0 bases, leaving 11 bases between them. The CDR3 is 16 residues long. Per the germline V gene, CDR1 is SEHNR and CDR2 is FQNEAQ (reference sequence). The CDR3 loop reads CASSLMGGHSNQPQHF. The CDR3 DNA reads as TGTGCCAGCAGCTTAATGGGGGGTCATAGCAATCAGCCCCAGCATTTT.

This clone was counted once. V is TRBV6-1 and J is TRBJ2-6; 12 bases match TRBD2. Germline V gene data show CDR1 as MNHNS and CDR2 as SASEGT. V lost 4 bases, J lost 3 bases, and 4 bases stayed unmatched. CDR3 size: 17 residues. In DNA form, the CDR3 reads TGTGCCAGCAGTGGACTAGCGGGAGTGGGTGGGGCCAACGTCCTGACTTTC. Its translation is CASSGLAGVGGANVLTF.